A selection of T cell receptor beta chains follows, all from one sample in a study of blood T cell repertoires in COVID-19. Generated by immunoSEQ multiplex PCR, the TCRdb table keeps only in-frame clones and is missing some. Counted here are 110,000 or so clones, about 88% occurring once; the ten biggest clones make up 8% to 9%. The sequenced sample was peripheral blood. The origin of the receptors is an older woman who had recovered from COVID-19. CDR3s include the opening cysteine and the closing phenylalanine or tryptophan. The D gene is left open where the match is weak. Only some rows state a clone size, as once, few, many or a class for expanded clones.

d_gene	abundance	j_gene	v_gene	len	CDR3nt	CDR3aa
TRBD2	large	TRBJ2-2	TRBV7-3	16	TGTGCCAGCAGCCGGCTCGCGACTAGCGACACCGGGGAGCTGTTTTTT	CASSRLATSDTGELFF
-	-	TRBJ1-1	TRBV6-5	15	TGTGCCAGCAGGGGCGAAGCCCTGGGAGTCACTGAAGCTTTCTTT	CASRGEALGVTEAFF
TRBD2	-	TRBJ2-1	TRBV12-5	17	TGTGCTAGTGGTTTGCTTTACGGCGGGAGGGGATACAATGAGCAGTTCTTC	CASGLLYGGRGYNEQFF
-	-	TRBJ2-2	TRBV5-1	15	TGCGCCAGCAGCTTGGGCGCCACGAACACCGGGGAGCTGTTTTTT	CASSLGATNTGELFF
TRBD1	-	TRBJ1-6	TRBV10-3	16	TGTGCCATCAGTGACCCGACCGGGACAGGGGAGATTCCCCTCCACTTT	CAISDPTGTGEIPLHF
TRBD1	-	TRBJ1-6	TRBV7-3	14	TGTGCCAGCAGCCCGGGACAGGGGGGTTCACCCCTCCACTTT	CASSPGQGGSPLHF
-	-	TRBJ2-7	TRBV7-2	12	TGTGCCAGCAGCTTAGTCGCCTACGAGCAGTACTTC	CASSLVAYEQYF
TRBD2	-	TRBJ2-1	TRBV30	14	TGTGCCTGGAGTGTACTAGCGGGAGCGGCTGAGCAGTTCTTC	CAWSVLAGAAEQFF
-	-	TRBJ1-2	TRBV9	15	TGTGCCAGCAGCGACCGACAGTTAGGGGCCTATGGCTACACCTTC	CASSDRQLGAYGYTF
-	-	TRBJ1-2	TRBV7-2	13	TGTGCCAGCAGCCAGGACAGAGAGGATGGCTACACCTTC	CASSQDREDGYTF
-	-	TRBJ2-1	TRBV11-3	15	TGTGCCAGCAGCGGCCACGCAAGCTCCTACAATGAGCAGTTCTTC	CASSGHASSYNEQFF
-	-	TRBJ1-1	TRBV21-1	18	TGTGCCAGCAGCAAACCCTGGACAGGGGGCGTGTGGGGGACTGAAGCTTTCTTT	CASSKPWTGGVWGTEAFF
-	-	TRBJ1-2	TRBV3-1/TRBV3-2	11	TGTGCCAGCAGCCACTCCTCTGGCTACACCTTC	CASSHSSGYTF
TRBD1	-	TRBJ1-1	TRBV30	14	TGTGCCTGGAGGACAGGGTTACACACCACTGAAGCTTTCTTT	CAWRTGLHTTEAFF
-	-	TRBJ2-1	TRBV20-1	11	TGCAGTGCTAGTCGGGGCAATGAGCAGTTCTTC	CSASRGNEQFF
-	-	TRBJ1-5	TRBV7-2	12	TGTGCCAGCAGCTTAGCGGGCCAGCCCCAGCATTTT	CASSLAGQPQHF
TRBD1	few	TRBJ1-1	TRBV5-4	16	TGTGCCAGCAGCTGGGGACAGACTTCTGGGAACACTGAAGCTTTCTTT	CASSWGQTSGNTEAFF
-	once	TRBJ2-5	TRBV7-2	15	TGTGCCAGCAGAACCGGGCCGGGGTTCCAAGAGACCCAGTACTTC	CASRTGPGFQETQYF
TRBD2	-	TRBJ2-7	TRBV6-1	16	TGTGCCAGCAGTGTCACAACCGGGACTATCTGGTACGAGCAGTACTTC	CASSVTTGTIWYEQYF
TRBD1	-	TRBJ1-3	TRBV7-8	17	TGTGCCAGCAGCTTCCGTGGGGGGACAGAGGCTGGAAACACCATATATTTT	CASSFRGGTEAGNTIYF
-	-	TRBJ2-7	TRBV30	13	TGTGCCTGGAGTGTACTACAGTCGGGGGAGGAGTACTTC	CAWSVLQSGEEYF
TRBD1	-	TRBJ2-1	TRBV7-3	14	TGTGCCAGCAGCCACAGGGGGCGCGACAATGAGCAGTTCTTC	CASSHRGRDNEQFF
-	-	TRBJ2-1	TRBV4-1	16	TGCGCCAGCAGCCAAGACGGTCTTCTTTCCTACAATGAGCAGTTCTTC	CASSQDGLLSYNEQFF
-	-	TRBJ2-1	TRBV7-3	13	TGTGCCAGCAGCTCAAACGGGCAGGGGGAGCAGTTCTTC	CASSSNGQGEQFF
TRBD2	-	TRBJ2-7	TRBV25-1	17	TGTGCCAGCACCCTTCGGGGACTAGCGGGGCCTCCCTACGAGCAGTACTTC	CASTLRGLAGPPYEQYF
TRBD1	-	TRBJ1-5	TRBV27	15	TGTGCCAGCAGTTTACTAGGGGGCGGCAATCAGCCCCAGCATTTT	CASSLLGGGNQPQHF
TRBD1	-	TRBJ1-1	TRBV6-5	14	TGTGCCAGCAGCCTTCGGACAGGGAACACTGAAGCTTTCTTT	CASSLRTGNTEAFF
TRBD1	-	TRBJ2-7	TRBV6-5	14	TGTGCCAGCAGCTTCCGGGACAGGGCCCACGAGCAGTACTTC	CASSFRDRAHEQYF
-	few	TRBJ2-7	TRBV19	14	TGTGCCAGTAGTCCGCAGGGAGGTCCCTACGAGCAGTACTTC	CASSPQGGPYEQYF
TRBD1	-	TRBJ1-2	TRBV6-2/TRBV6-3	14	TGTGCCAGCAGTGCCACCCTGCGGACAGGGAGTGACACCTTC	CASSATLRTGSDTF
-	-	TRBJ1-5	TRBV7-2	14	TGTGCCAGCAGCCGCAACAGGGGCAATCAGCCCCAGCATTTT	CASSRNRGNQPQHF
TRBD1	-	TRBJ1-6	TRBV30	14	TGTGCCTGGAGTAGGGGGGCCAGGGGGTCACCCCTCCACTTT	CAWSRGARGSPLHF
-	-	TRBJ1-4	TRBV2	12	TGTGCCAGCGTTGAGGGAGGTGAAAAACTGTTTTTT	CASVEGGEKLFF
TRBD2	-	TRBJ2-1	TRBV5-1	16	TGCGCCAGCAGTCCGGCGCGGGGGGGGATCTACAATGAGCAGTTCTTC	CASSPARGGIYNEQFF
TRBD2	-	TRBJ2-1	TRBV6-6	15	TGTGCCAGCAGACCGAGGACTAGCGGGGGCAATGAGCAGTTCTTC	CASRPRTSGGNEQFF
TRBD1	once	TRBJ2-7	TRBV18	13	TGTGCCAGCTCACCCACGGACAGGGGCGAGCAGTACTTC	CASSPTDRGEQYF
TRBD1	-	TRBJ2-3	TRBV4-3	17	TGCGCCAGCAGCCAGGGACGGGCAGGGGGAACGACAGATACGCAGTATTTT	CASSQGRAGGTTDTQYF
-	-	TRBJ1-1	TRBV5-6	14	TGTGCCAGCATTATGGGCCCCATGAACACTGAAGCTTTCTTT	CASIMGPMNTEAFF
-	few	TRBJ2-7	TRBV7-2	14	TGTGCCAGCAGCTTACAGGACTCCGCCTCCGAGCAGTACTTC	CASSLQDSASEQYF
-	-	TRBJ1-5	TRBV18	17	TGTGCCAGCTCACCAGGGCCGAGGGCCTATAGCAATCAGCCCCAGCATTTT	CASSPGPRAYSNQPQHF
TRBD1	-	TRBJ2-3	TRBV5-1	16	TGCGCCAGCAGCCGGTTGGCAACAGGGGGTACGGATACGCAGTATTTT	CASSRLATGGTDTQYF
-	once	TRBJ2-5	TRBV4-2	16	TGTGCCAGCAGCCAAGACGTGGGGACTCAAGGCGGGACCCAGTACTTC	CASSQDVGTQGGTQYF
-	-	TRBJ2-7	TRBV5-4	14	TGTGCCAGCAGCTTTACAGGGAGCTCCTACGAGCAGTACTTC	CASSFTGSSYEQYF
-	few	TRBJ2-3	TRBV14	15	TGTGCCAGCAGCCAAGGGACACCTAGCACAGATACGCAGTATTTT	CASSQGTPSTDTQYF
TRBD1	-	TRBJ2-7	TRBV29-1	12	TGCAGCGTACAGGGGGACCACTACGAGCAGTACTTC	CSVQGDHYEQYF